In this sample, the clone carrying this TCR beta chain turned up a few times. As yet, its antigen is unknown. The germline V gene has CDR1 SGHVS and CDR2 FQNEAQ. This CDR3 has 17 residues. Trimming took 2 bases from V and 5 from J; bases not matched to a gene: 13. This record comes from a study of post-analysis software for immune sequencing data. Study context: Multiple sclerosis in the patients followed relapsing-remitting, secondary progressive and progressive-relapsing courses. Study-wide results and caveats: Samples made in the same batch grouped tightly together by F measure. Controls significantly exceeded multiple sclerosis patients in normalized Chao1 diversity. Patients had higher frequencies than controls of four to six TRBV segments, including TRBV5-6, TRBV5-1 and TRBV20-1.

TCR beta cDNA libraries included unique molecular identifiers. The yield from roughly 1 to 10 million T cells was around 500,000 cDNA molecules in total. Each CDR3 protein is one row after TCRdb ran MiXCR on the PCR reads. The repertoire holds around 180,000 distinct CDR3 sequences, with approximately 30% as singletons. Sequencing used blood. The J gene is TRBJ1-1, the V gene TRBV7-8; TRBD1 matches 8 bases. The sequence derives from a girl under 18 with multiple sclerosis. CDR3: CASSLFPGQGIGTEAFF. CDR3 nucleotide sequence: TGTGCCAGCAGCTTATTCCCCGGACAGGGTATAGGAACTGAAGCTTTCTTT.